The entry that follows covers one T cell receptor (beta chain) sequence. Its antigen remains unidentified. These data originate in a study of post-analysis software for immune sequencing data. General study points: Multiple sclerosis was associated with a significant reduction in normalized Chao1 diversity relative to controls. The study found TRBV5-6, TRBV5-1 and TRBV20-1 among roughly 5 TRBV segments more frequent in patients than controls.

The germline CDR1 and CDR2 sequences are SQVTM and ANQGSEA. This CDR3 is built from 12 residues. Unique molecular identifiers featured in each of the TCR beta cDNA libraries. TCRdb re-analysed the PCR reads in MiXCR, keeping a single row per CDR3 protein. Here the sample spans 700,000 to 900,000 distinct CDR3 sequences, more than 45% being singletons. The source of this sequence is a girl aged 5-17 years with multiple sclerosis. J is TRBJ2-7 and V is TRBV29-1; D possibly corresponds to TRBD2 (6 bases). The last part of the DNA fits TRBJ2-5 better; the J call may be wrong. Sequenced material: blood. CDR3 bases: TGCAGCGTTGGGAGGGTGGCGGAGACCCAGTACTTC. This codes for CSVGRVAETQYF.